The 19 T cell receptor beta chains listed next were all sequenced from one sample in a study of blood T cell repertoires in COVID-19. Assay used: immunoSEQ multiplex PCR; TCRdb lists only in-frame clones, some missing. In the table there are 250,000 or so clones, 80% to 90% of which are singletons. The sample taken for sequencing was peripheral blood. The receptors here all came from a man in his forties or fifties who had recovered from COVID-19.

The chain couples TRBV21-1 to TRBJ2-5; the table's D gene call, TRBD1, was not cross checked with the DNA. TRBV21-1 is listed as a pseudogene. The CDR3 runs to 16 residues. Here the CDR3 reads CASSKFPWTKSETQYF. CDR3 nucleotide sequence: TGTGCCAGCAGCAAATTCCCCTGGACAAAATCAGAGACCCAGTACTTC.

V and J are TRBV19 and TRBJ1-4; D call uncertain. The CDR3 is 14 amino acids. CDR1 is LNHDA and CDR2 is SQIVND in the germline V gene (reference sequence). Trimming stripped 9 bases from V and 6 bases from J, with 17 bases between. For the CDR3, the DNA is TGTGCCAGCCAATACGTCGGGGTGGATGAAAAACTGTTTTTT. Its protein is CASQYVGVDEKLFF.

The chain links TRBV30 to TRBJ1-4; no reliable D call. CDR3 length: 14 amino acids. Germline assignment: CDR1 GTSNPN and CDR2 SVGIG (reference sequence). Trimming took 4 bases from V and 7 from J, leaving 16 bases between them. This CDR3 reads CAWNLGGEGEKLFF. CDR3 nucleotide sequence: TGTGCCTGGAATTTGGGCGGGGAAGGTGAAAAACTGTTTTTT.

The V call is TRBV7-9, the J call TRBJ2-5; 10 bases agree with TRBD2. Germline assignment: CDR1 SEHNR and CDR2 FQNEAQ (reference sequence). The CDR3 covers 19 residues. Trimming cost V 5 bases and J 5 bases; bases outside gene matches: 20. The DNA of the CDR3 is TGTGCCAGCAGCCAAATAGTGGCAATGAGCGGGGGGGTCTGGGAGACCCAGTACTTC. The encoded protein is CASSQIVAMSGGVWETQYF.

CDR3 nucleotide sequence: TGTGCCAGTAGTGAGAGAGGGACAGGGCTAGTGAACACTGAAGCTTTCTTT. Its protein is CASSERGTGLVNTEAFF. The gene calls are TRBV19 and TRBJ1-1; TRBD1 aligns across 9 bases. V dropped 5 bases and J dropped 0; count of bases not matched to a gene: 10. This CDR3 spans 17 amino acids. CDR1 and CDR2 from the germline V gene are LNHDA and SQIVND (reference sequence).

The V call is TRBV15, the J call TRBJ1-6; D not certain. The CDR3 runs to 15 residues. The germline CDR1 and CDR2 sequences are LNHNV and YYDKDF (reference sequence). V lost 5 bases and J lost 13, with 21 bases in between. The DNA for the CDR3 is TGTGCCACCAGCGGTACCCCGGGATCTTCATCCCCCCTCCACTTT. Residues: CATSGTPGSSSPLHF.

The V gene is TRBV29-1, the J gene TRBJ2-7; TRBD2 agrees at 9 bases. V lost 1 base, J lost 6 bases, and 10 bases stayed unmatched. The V gene's germline CDR1 is SQVTM and CDR2 ANQGSEA. There are 15 residues in the CDR3. The CDR3 loop is CSVEGTGLALGEQYF. The CDR3, as DNA: TGCAGCGTTGAAGGAACTGGACTAGCGCTCGGCGAGCAGTACTTC.

V and J are TRBV6-5 and TRBJ1-2; TRBD1 is a possible D gene (5 bases). The germline V and J ends were trimmed by 8 bases and 6 bases, with 16 bases remaining between them. Germline CDR1 reads MNHEY; CDR2 reads SVGAGI. The CDR3 runs to 13 residues. CDR3 sequence reads: CASGPQGSDGYTF. DNA for the CDR3: TGTGCCAGCGGACCCCAGGGATCTGATGGCTACACCTTC.

J is TRBJ2-7 and V is TRBV7-2; 10 bases match TRBD1. The CDR3 has 18 residues. Germline trimming cut 5 bases from V and 2 bases from J; bases unmatched to any gene: 15. Per germline, CDR1 SGHTA and CDR2 FQGNSA. The CDR3 DNA follows: TGTGCCAGCAGCGTTCGGGGAGGCGGGACAGGGGCCACCTACGAGCAGTACTTC. It codes for CASSVRGGGTGATYEQYF.

This clone was observed many times. The V gene is TRBV7-2, the J gene TRBJ2-1; weak D call: TRBD1 (6 bases). Germline loops: CDR1 SGHTA, CDR2 FQGNSA. V gave up 5 bases and J gave up 1 base, with 15 bases separating them. The CDR3 consists of 16 residues. The CDR3 DNA reads TGTGCCAGCAGCGAAACAGGGCACCGTTCCTACAATGAGCAGTTCTTC. As protein: CASSETGHRSYNEQFF.

V gene TRBV3-1 (or the pseudogene TRBV3-2) combines with J gene TRBJ2-7; 8 bases align to TRBD2. Germline lookup yields CDR1 LGHDT and CDR2 YNNKEL (reference sequence). The length of the CDR3 is 14 residues. Trimming removed 1 base from V and 3 bases from J; junction bases left unmatched: 2. CDR3 coding DNA: TGTGCCAGCAGCCAAGGACTAGCGAACTACGAGCAGTACTTC. Protein product: CASSQGLANYEQYF.

The CDR3 nucleotides read TGTGCCAGCAGCCGGCGGAGCTCCTACAATGAGCAGTTCTTC. Amino acid sequence: CASSRRSSYNEQFF. The V call is TRBV14, the J call TRBJ2-1; D ambiguous. The CDR3 totals 14 residues. V lost 4 bases and J 0 bases, leaving 7 bases between the germline ends. The germline V gene has CDR1 SGHDN and CDR2 FVKESK.

CDR3 in DNA: TGTGCCAGCAGCCCGGGGGGGTCAGGGGTCGGCACTGAAGCTTTCTTT. Its protein is CASSPGGSGVGTEAFF. The chain joins TRBV5-4 to TRBJ1-1, with a weak D call TRBD1 (6 bases). Trimming took 4 bases from V and 4 from J, leaving 20 bases between them. The CDR3 loop spans 16 amino acids. Germline V lookup: CDR1 SGHNT, CDR2 YYREEE (reference sequence).

The gene calls are TRBV10-1 and TRBJ2-1; D call uncertain. V was shortened by 6 bases and J by 7 bases, with 16 bases between the two germline ends. Per germline, CDR1 WNHNN and CDR2 SYGVQD (reference sequence). The CDR3 totals 14 residues. The CDR3 loop is CASSLAPTGNEQFF. CDR3 nucleotide sequence: TGCGCCAGCAGCCTGGCTCCCACCGGGAATGAGCAGTTCTTC.

V is TRBV15 and J is TRBJ2-5; 7 nucleotides match TRBD2. V was clipped by 3 bases and J by 5 bases; unmatched bases: 9. Germline V lookup: CDR1 LNHNV, CDR2 YYDKDF (reference sequence). The CDR3 is made up of 15 amino acids. CDR3 DNA sequence: TGTGCCACCAGCAGTAGTCGCACCGGGAGGGAGACCCAGTACTTC. It specifies CATSSSRTGRETQYF.

This chain uses TRBV5-1 with TRBJ1-5; TRBD1 might be the D (6 bases). The CDR3 consists of 16 residues. Germline V CDR1 and CDR2: SGHRS, YFSETQ. V was pared by 4 bases and J by 4 bases, with 18 bases between. The CDR3 sequence is CASSPPGQRINQPQHF. The CDR3, as DNA: TGCGCCAGCAGCCCTCCTGGACAGAGGATAAATCAGCCCCAGCATTTT.

The J gene is TRBJ1-5, the V gene TRBV5-1, with D unresolved. This CDR3 has 13 residues. Trimming left V 0 bases short and J 5 bases short, with 6 bases between. Germline V gene lookup returns CDR1 SGHRS and CDR2 YFSETQ. The CDR3 DNA reads TGCGCCAGCAGCTTGGCTCCTGATCAGCCCCAGCATTTT. Residues: CASSLAPDQPQHF.

This clone was seen just once. The chain uses TRBV6-5 and TRBJ2-3; maybe TRBD2 (6 bases). Germline V gives CDR1 MNHEY, CDR2 SVGAGI. Trimming left V 3 bases short and J 1 base short, with 8 bases between. The CDR3 is 14 residues long. The CDR3 nucleotides read TGTGCCAGCAGTTATGGAGGGGGCACAGATACGCAGTATTTT. Its protein is CASSYGGGTDTQYF.

The chain employs TRBV2 and TRBJ1-1; D unclear. With 6 bases removed from V and 1 base from J, the gap between germline ends came to 9 bases. Germline CDR1 is SNHLY and CDR2 is FYNNEI. The CDR3 sequence is 13 residues long. CDR3 sequence: CASRRAQNTEAFF. DNA for the CDR3: TGTGCCAGCAGGAGGGCACAGAACACTGAAGCTTTCTTT.